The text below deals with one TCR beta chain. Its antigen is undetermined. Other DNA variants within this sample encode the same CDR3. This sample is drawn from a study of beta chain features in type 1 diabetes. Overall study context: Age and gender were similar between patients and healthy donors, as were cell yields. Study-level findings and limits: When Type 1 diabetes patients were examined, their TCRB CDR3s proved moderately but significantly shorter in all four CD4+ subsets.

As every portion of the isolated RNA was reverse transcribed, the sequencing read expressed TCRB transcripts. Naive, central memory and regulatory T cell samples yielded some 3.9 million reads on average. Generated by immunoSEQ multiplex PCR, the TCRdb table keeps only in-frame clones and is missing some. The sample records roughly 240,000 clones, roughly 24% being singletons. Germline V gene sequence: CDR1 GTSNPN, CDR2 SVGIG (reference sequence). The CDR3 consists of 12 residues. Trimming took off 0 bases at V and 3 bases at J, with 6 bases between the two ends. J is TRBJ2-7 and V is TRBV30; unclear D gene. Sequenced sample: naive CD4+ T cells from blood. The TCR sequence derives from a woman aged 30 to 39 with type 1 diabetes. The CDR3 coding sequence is TGTGCCTGGAGTGTTTCGAGCTACGAGCAGTACTTC. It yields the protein CAWSVSSYEQYF.